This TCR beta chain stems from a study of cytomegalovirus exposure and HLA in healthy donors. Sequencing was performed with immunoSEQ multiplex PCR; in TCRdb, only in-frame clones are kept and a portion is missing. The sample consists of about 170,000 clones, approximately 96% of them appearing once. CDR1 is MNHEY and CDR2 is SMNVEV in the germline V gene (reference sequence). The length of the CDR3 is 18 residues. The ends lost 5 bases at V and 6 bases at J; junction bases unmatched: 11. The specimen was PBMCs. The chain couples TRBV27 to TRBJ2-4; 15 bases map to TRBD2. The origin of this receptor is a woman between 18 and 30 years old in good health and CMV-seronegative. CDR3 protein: CASSLRGLAGGPGNIQYF. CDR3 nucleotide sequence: TGTGCCAGCAGTCTTAGAGGACTAGCGGGGGGGCCTGGAAACATTCAGTACTTC.